This record looks at one TCR beta chain sequence and its context. From unsorted bulk tissue weighing about 20-32 mg, DNA and RNA were co-extracted. From approximately 550 ng of total RNA, TCR beta-specific cDNA was reverse-transcribed using a constant-region primer. The TCR beta library was amplified through three nested multiplex PCR rounds in a modified ARM-PCR procedure. For around 9 cycles apiece, the opening two PCR rounds ran with TRBV1-TRBV30 forward primers and a C-beta reverse primer. One entry per CDR3 protein, called by TCRdb with MiXCR from the multiplex PCR reads. The data contain fewer than 90,000 distinct CDR3 sequences, approximately 77% of them singletons. The record originates from a study of tumor-infiltrating lymphocytes in primary liver carcinoma. This CDR3 is 13 amino acids long. The V gene lost 7 bases and the J gene lost 6 bases, with 15 bases spanning the gap.

The sequence was collected from a man aged 35-49 years with primary liver carcinoma and hepatitis B virus infection. Material: liver tumor tissue from sampling region 1. Subset described: tumor region T1, superior pole. V is TRBV12-3 or TRBV12-4 and J is TRBJ1-2, with no clear D. CDR3 sequence (DNA): TGTGCCAGCAACCCCGGGATAGGGAATGGCTACACCTTC. This translates into CASNPGIGNGYTF.